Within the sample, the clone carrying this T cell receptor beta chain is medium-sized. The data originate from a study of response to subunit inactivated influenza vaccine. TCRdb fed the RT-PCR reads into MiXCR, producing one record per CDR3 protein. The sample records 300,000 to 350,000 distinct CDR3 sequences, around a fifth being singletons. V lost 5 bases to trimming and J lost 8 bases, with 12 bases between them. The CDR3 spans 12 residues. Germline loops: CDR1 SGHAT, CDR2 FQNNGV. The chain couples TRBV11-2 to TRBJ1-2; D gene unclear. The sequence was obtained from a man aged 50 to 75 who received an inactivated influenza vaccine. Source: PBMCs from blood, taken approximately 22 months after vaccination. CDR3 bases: TGTGCCAGCAGCAAGGGTACGGTCGGCTACACCTTC. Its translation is CASSKGTVGYTF.